The rows below give T cell receptor beta chains drawn from one sample of a study of low-dose radiotherapy and immunotherapy resistance in tumors. TCRdb itself ran the reads through MiXCR, one entry per CDR3 protein. The profile shows some 52,000 distinct CDR3 sequences, approximately 35% of them singletons. The sequenced sample was PBMCs, obtained after low-dose radiotherapy plus immunotherapy. Receptors originate from a male donor with rectosigmoid adenocarcinoma. The CDR3 runs from the conserved cysteine through the conserved F or W. A D gene is named only where the DNA matches it firmly. Expanded clones get a size class; other rows say once, few or many, or leave the size out.

V	J	size	D	DNA	CDR3
TRBV29-1	TRBJ1-3	many	-	TGCAGCGTCTCCCTCCGGGACACAGGAAACACCATATATTTT	CSVSLRDTGNTIYF
TRBV7-2	TRBJ2-3	many	TRBD2	TGTGCCAGCAGCCCAGGGACTAGCGGGGCCGGGCGTGGAACGCAGTATTTT	CASSPGTSGAGRGTQYF
TRBV4-3	TRBJ1-4	many	-	TGCGCCAGCAGCCAAGGTTCCGGGACTAGGGGCGCAAAACTGTTTTTT	CASSQGSGTRGAKLFF
TRBV19	TRBJ2-5	-	TRBD1	TGTGCCAGTAGCGACAGGGGCGTCCAAGAGACCCAGTACTTC	CASSDRGVQETQYF
TRBV29-1	TRBJ2-7	many	-	TGCAGCGCCGAACTGTCGTCCTACGAGCAGTACTTC	CSAELSSYEQYF
TRBV4-3	TRBJ2-1	many	TRBD1	TGCGCCAGCAGCCAAGAAGCCCCAGGGGGTGAGCAGTTCTTC	CASSQEAPGGEQFF
TRBV20-1	TRBJ1-1	-	-	TGCAGTGCTAGATCCAGGGACGGCAGCCACCTTGAAGCTTTCTTT	CSARSRDGSHLEAFF
TRBV5-1	TRBJ2-5	-	-	TGCGCCAGCAGCTTGGTAATGGCTGCCGGCGGGTCGGAGACCCAGTACTTC	CASSLVMAAGGSETQYF
TRBV18	TRBJ2-1	many	TRBD2	TGTGCCAGCTCACCGTCTGAGACTAGCATGAATGAGCAGTTCTTC	CASSPSETSMNEQFF
TRBV6-2/TRBV6-3	TRBJ1-5	once	-	TGTGCCAGCAGTGAAGCGCGACAAATTAATCAGCCCCAGCATTTT	CASSEARQINQPQHF
TRBV20-1	TRBJ2-4	many	-	TGCAGTGCTAGCGGGAGCGGCATTCAGTACTTC	CSASGSGIQYF